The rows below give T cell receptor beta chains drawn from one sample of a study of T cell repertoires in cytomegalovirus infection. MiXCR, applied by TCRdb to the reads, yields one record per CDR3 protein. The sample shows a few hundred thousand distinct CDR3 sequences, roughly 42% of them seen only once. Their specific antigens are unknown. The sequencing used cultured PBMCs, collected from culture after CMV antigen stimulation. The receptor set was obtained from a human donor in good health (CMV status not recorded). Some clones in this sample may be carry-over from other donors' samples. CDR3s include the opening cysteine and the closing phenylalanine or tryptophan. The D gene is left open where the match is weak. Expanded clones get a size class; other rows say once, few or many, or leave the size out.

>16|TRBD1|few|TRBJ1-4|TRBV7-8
TGTGCCAGCAGCTCCCAGGGGGGCGGGACTAATGAAAAACTGTTTTTT
CASSSQGGGTNEKLFF
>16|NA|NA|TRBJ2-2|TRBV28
TGTGCCAGCAGCACCGCCAGGGGCGGGTACACCGGGGAGCTGTTTTTT
CASSTARGGYTGELFF
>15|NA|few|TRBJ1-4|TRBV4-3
TGCGCCAGCAGCCAAGAGCGAACGACTAATGAAAAACTGTTTTTT
CASSQERTTNEKLFF
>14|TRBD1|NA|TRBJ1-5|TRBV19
TGTGCCACAAAAGCAGACAGGGGGATGGGGCCCCAGCATTTT
CATKADRGMGPQHF
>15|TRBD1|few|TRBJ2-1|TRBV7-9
TGTGCCAGCAGCCCAATACCGGGACAGGGCTATGAGCAGTTCTTC
CASSPIPGQGYEQFF
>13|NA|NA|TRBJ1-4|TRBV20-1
TGCAGTGCTGCTCGGGCCTTCAATGAAAAACTGTTTTTT
CSAARAFNEKLFF
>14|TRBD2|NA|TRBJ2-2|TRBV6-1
TGTGCCAGCCAGGCCGGGGGGTGGGCCGGGGAGCTGTTTTTT
CASQAGGWAGELFF
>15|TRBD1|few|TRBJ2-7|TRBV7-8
TGTGCCAGCAGCTTAGGGTTGGGACAGATTTACGAGCAGTACTTC
CASSLGLGQIYEQYF
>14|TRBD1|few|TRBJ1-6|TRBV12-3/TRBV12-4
TGTGCCAGCAGTTTATGGGACAGGGACTCACCCCTCCACTTT
CASSLWDRDSPLHF
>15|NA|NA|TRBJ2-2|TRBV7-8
TGTGCCAGCAGCTTAGACAGGATTAACACCGGGGAGCTGTTTTTT
CASSLDRINTGELFF
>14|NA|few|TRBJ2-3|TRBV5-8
TGTGCCAGCAGCTTGTTTACTCCCACAGATACGCAGTATTTT
CASSLFTPTDTQYF
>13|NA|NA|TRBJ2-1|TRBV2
TGTGCCAGCGCCTTGTCAGGGTTCGGTGAGCAGTTCTTC
CASALSGFGEQFF
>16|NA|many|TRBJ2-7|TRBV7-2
TGTGCCAGCAGCTTTAGCGGGCCGAGGGGGGCCTACGAGCAGTACTTC
CASSFSGPRGAYEQYF
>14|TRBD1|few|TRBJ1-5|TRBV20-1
TGCAGTGCTACCGGACAGGGAGAACGCCAGCCCCAGCATTTT
CSATGQGERQPQHF
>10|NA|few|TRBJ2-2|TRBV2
TGTGCCAGCTTGCACGGGGAGCTGTTTTTT
CASLHGELFF
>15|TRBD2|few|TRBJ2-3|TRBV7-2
TGTGCCAGCAGCACTGTAGCGGGTTTCACAGATACGCAGTATTTT
CASSTVAGFTDTQYF
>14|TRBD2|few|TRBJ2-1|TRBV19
TGTGCCAGTAGTTTACTAGCGGGGTCGGGTGAGCAGTTCTTC
CASSLLAGSGEQFF
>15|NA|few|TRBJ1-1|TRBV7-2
TGTGCCAGCAGCTCTAGCTTGACAGCTAACACTGAAGCTTTCTTT
CASSSSLTANTEAFF
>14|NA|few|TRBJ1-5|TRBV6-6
TGTGCCAGCAGTTACTCTGCCGGCAATCAGCCCCAGCATTTT
CASSYSAGNQPQHF
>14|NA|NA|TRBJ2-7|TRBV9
TGTGCCAGCAGCGTAGGGGGGCCCGCCTACGAGCAGTACTTC
CASSVGGPAYEQYF
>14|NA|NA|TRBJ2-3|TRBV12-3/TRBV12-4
TGTGCCAGCAGCCAATCCGAGGGCACAGATACGCAGTATTTT
CASSQSEGTDTQYF
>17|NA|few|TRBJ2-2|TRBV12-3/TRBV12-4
TGTGCCAGCAGCATCCGAGGGGGGACAGCGAAGCCCGGGGAGCTGTTTTTT
CASSIRGGTAKPGELFF
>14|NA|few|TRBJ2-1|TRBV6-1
TGTGCCAGCAGTCCCACGGCAACCGGGACATTGCAGTTCTTC
CASSPTATGTLQFF
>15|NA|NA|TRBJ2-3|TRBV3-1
TGTGCCAGCAGCCCCGGGATTGGAGGCGCAGATACGCAGTATTTT
CASSPGIGGADTQYF
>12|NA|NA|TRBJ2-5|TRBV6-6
TGTGCCAGCAGGGGGTACCAAGAGACCCAGTACTTC
CASRGYQETQYF
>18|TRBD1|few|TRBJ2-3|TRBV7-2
TGTGCCAGCAGCTTGAAACTTCAGGGGGCCCTACCCACCCATACGCAGTATTTT
CASSLKLQGALPTHTQYF
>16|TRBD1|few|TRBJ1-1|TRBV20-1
TGCAGTGCTAGAGATCGGGGAAGGACAGGGAACACTGAAGCTTTCTTT
CSARDRGRTGNTEAFF
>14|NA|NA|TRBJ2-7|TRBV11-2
TGTGCCAGCAGCTTAGAACGACAGGCCTACGAGCAGTACTTC
CASSLERQAYEQYF
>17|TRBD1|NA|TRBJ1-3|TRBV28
TGTGCCAGCAGTTCCACTTCTGAGACAGGGTTTGAAAACACCATATATTTT
CASSSTSETGFENTIYF
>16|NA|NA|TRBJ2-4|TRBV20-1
TGCAGAGTAGGCAGGGGAGGCTCTCTGGCCAAAAACATTCAGTACTTC
CRVGRGGSLAKNIQYF
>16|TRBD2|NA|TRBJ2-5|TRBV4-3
TGCGCCAGCAGCCAAGGCTTAGCGGGAGTTGGAGAGACCCAGTACTTC
CASSQGLAGVGETQYF
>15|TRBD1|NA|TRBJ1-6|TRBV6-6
TGTGCCAGCAGTTACTCGGGGACAGGGGGTTATCCCCTCCACTTT
CASSYSGTGGYPLHF
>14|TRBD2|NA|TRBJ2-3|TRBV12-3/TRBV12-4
TGTGCCAGCAGTCTAGCGGGAGTTCAAGATACGCAGTATTTT
CASSLAGVQDTQYF
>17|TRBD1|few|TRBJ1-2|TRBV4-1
TGCGCCAGCAGCCTAACGGGACAGGCAATAAGCGGGTATGGCTACACCTTC
CASSLTGQAISGYGYTF
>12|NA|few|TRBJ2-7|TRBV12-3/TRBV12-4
TGTGCCAGCAGTCCCGGGGCTGACGAGCAGTACTTC
CASSPGADEQYF
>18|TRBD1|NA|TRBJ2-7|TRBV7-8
TGTGCCAGCAGCTTAGTGTTCAAAGGGGGCGATTTATACCTTGAGCAGTACTTC
CASSLVFKGGDLYLEQYF
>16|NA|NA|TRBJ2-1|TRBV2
TGTGCCAGCAGTGAAAGGGGGGACTACCTTTGGAATGAGCAGTTCTTC
CASSERGDYLWNEQFF
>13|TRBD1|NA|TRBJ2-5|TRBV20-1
TGCAGTGTAGGGGACAGAAGTCAAGAGACCCAGTACTTC
CSVGDRSQETQYF
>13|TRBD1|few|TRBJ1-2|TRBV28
TGTGCCAGCAGTGTACAGGGGGACTATGGCTACACCTTC
CASSVQGDYGYTF
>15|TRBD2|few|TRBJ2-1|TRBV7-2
TGTGCCAGCAGCTTAGGGATAGCGGGAGGTAATGAGCAGTTCTTC
CASSLGIAGGNEQFF
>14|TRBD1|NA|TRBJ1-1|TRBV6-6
TGTGCCAGCAACGCAGGGGGTTGGAGCACTGAAGCTTTCTTT
CASNAGGWSTEAFF
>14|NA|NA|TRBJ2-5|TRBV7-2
TGTGCCAGCAGCCGCACGCGGGGCCCAGAGACCCAGTACTTC
CASSRTRGPETQYF